The entry that follows covers one T cell receptor (beta chain) sequence. It lacks a known antigen. The input lacks base qualities; no much larger clone sits a single base away. Using the deep immunoSEQ assay, TCR CDR3 regions were amplified from genomic DNA by multiplex PCR. Extracted genomic DNA from each cell subset was spread evenly across all wells of several immunoSEQ 96-well plates, with each plate serving as a replicate. Each replicate PCR for sorted subsets received about 180 ng genomic DNA, equal to about 30,000 T cell genomes. Purified libraries were quantified with a Qubit 3.0 fluorometer, sized on a Bioanalyzer 2100, and re-quantified with the KAPA Library Quantification kit. Every immunoSEQ 96-well plate was sequenced on a dedicated single-read 150-cycle Illumina NextSeq 550 flow cell. As for how the authors treated the data: Because only junctional sequences without quality scores were contained in the immunoSEQ output, filtering matching that applied to full-length reads could not be performed. To assign V/J genes and CDR3, sequences were annotated using PyIR, a Python wrapper for IgBLAST v1.9, with IMGT germline references. Reads with weak V/J assignments (E-value above 1e-6), missing CDR3, stop codons, out-of-frame junctions, or ambiguous translated residues were removed. V3J clonotypes were defined by identical inferred V gene, J gene, and CDR3 amino acid sequence. To compute the percentage overlap between repertoires, the number of shared unique clonotypes was divided by the size of the smaller repertoire. Three approaches were used to assess repertoire richness: RTK rarefaction, the Chao1 estimator, and Recon v2.1 estimates of unobserved clonotypes. Generation probabilities were computed with OLGA for all TCRbeta clonotypes obtained by the gDNA method from several donors. As stored in TCRdb, this immuneACCESS dataset retains in-frame rearrangements with V and J assigned. A fraction of the clones does not appear; measured against another copy, unresolved V genes explain less than half of the discrepancy, and the remainder lacks a known reason. V and J calls and clone size are copied from that table; D and trimming were computed from the DNA. In this sample the table shows roughly 2.6 million clones, about 92% of which occur a single time. The top ten hold over 0.12% of the sample.

The data originate from a study of shared clonotypes between healthy human individuals (TCRdb year 2020). Background for the entire study: A couple of women and three men aged 18 to 49 years were included in the cohort. Per donor, three plates each were used for CD4 naive and CD4 memory, two for CD8 naive, and one for CD8 memory. To estimate repertoire size and how much clonotypes are shared between individuals, the study performed deep sequencing of blood TCR repertoires from about five healthy adults. Libraries were prepared and TCR repertoires were sequenced by different laboratories using diverse techniques, in order to increase sequencing depth and limit assay-specific biases. Leukapheresis yielded between about 0.8 and 8.9 billion PBMCs per donor.

Study-wide findings and limitations: Sharing across a few donors was observed for about 5% of naive CD4, over 3% of naive CD8, 2% to 2.5% of memory CD4, and about 0.39% of memory CD8 clonotypes. Naive subsets generally had larger estimated clonotype richness than memory subsets. Incomplete sequencing was indicated by rarefaction of sorted-subset datasets, despite the large sequencing depth. Pairwise subsampling led to the expectation that sequencing depth would affect the degree of clonotype sharing among donors. The small number of donors limited the genetic and exposure-history diversity represented. Higher generation probabilities were observed for clonotypes shared by all four sorted-subset donors than for non-shared clonotypes. Sampling was restricted to blood, and TCR repertoires in tissue are likely to differ from TCR repertoires in blood.

The donors were healthy, HIV-negative adults with no recently reported acute infections or vaccinations. Every donor was a Caucasian adult residing in Nashville, Tennessee, USA. CD4+ T cells were enriched by magnetic negative selection, after which naive cells were positively selected on CD45RA and the negative fraction was taken as the memory subset. After blood collection by leukapheresis, PBMCs were isolated using Ficoll-Histopaque density gradient centrifugation and then cryopreserved in the vapor phase of liquid nitrogen. Analytical flow cytometry was used to check the purity and quantity of every magnetically sorted T cell population. Each sorted fraction had its genomic DNA isolated and then quantified by UV absorbance on a Nanodrop 2000c. This clonotype was obtained from a man younger than 35 in good health. Material: naive CD4+ T cells sorted from blood. The meaning of the sample's cell subset or site label: CD45RA+ positively selected.

The CDR3 in this case is CASSFPGTGGEKLFF. The DNA sequence is TGTGCCAGCAGTTTCCCCGGGACAGGGGGGGAAAAACTGTTTTTT. The rearrangement joined TRBV28 to TRBJ1-4, and 11 junctional nucleotides match TRBD1. The germline V gene specifies MDHEN as CDR1 and SYDVKM as CDR2. From cysteine to phenylalanine, the CDR3 is 15 amino acids long. The DNA shown is the 45-base CDR3, in frame from base 1. The junction shows trimming of 3 bases on V and 8 bases on J, and the gene matches do not reach 5 bases of it. Beyond the CDR3, the reference TRBV28 and TRBJ1-4 genes provide the residues; the full variable domain reads: DVKVTQSSRYLVKRTGEKVFLECVQDMDHENMFWYRQDPGLGLRLIYFSYDVKMKEKGDIPEGYSVSREKKERFSLILESASTNQTSMYLCASSFPGTGGEKLFFGSGTQLSVL.